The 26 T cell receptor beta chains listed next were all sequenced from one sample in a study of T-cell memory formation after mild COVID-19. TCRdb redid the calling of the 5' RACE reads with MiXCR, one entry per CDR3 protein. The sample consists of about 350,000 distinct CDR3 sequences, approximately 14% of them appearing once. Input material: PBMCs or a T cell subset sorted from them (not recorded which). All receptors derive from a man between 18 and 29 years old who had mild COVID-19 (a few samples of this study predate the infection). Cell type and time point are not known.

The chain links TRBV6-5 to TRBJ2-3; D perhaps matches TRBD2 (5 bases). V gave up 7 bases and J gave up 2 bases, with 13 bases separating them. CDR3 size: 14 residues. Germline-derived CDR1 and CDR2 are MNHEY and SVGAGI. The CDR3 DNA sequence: TGTGCCAGCATTGGTGGTAGCGTCACAGATACGCAGTATTTT. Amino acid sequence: CASIGGSVTDTQYF.

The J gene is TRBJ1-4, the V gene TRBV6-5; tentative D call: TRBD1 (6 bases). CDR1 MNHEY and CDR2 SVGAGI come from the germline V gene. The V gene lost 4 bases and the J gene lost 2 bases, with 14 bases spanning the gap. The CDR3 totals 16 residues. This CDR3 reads CASSSTKGVTNEKLFF. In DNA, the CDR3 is TGTGCCAGCAGTTCCACTAAGGGGGTGACTAATGAAAAACTGTTTTTT.

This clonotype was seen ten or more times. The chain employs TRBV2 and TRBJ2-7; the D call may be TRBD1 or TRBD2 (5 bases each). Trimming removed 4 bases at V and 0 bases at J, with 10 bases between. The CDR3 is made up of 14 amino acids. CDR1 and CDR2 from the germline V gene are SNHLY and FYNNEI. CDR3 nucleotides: TGTGCCAGCAGTGCGGGACCTCGCTCCTACGAGCAGTACGTC. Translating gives CASSAGPRSYEQYV.

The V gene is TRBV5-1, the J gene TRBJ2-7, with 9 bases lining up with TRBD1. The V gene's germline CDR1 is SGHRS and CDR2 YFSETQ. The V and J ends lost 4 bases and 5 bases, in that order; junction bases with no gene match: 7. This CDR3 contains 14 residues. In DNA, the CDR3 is TGCGCCAGCAGCCTGACGACAGGGGGAGACGAGCAGTACTTC. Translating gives CASSLTTGGDEQYF.

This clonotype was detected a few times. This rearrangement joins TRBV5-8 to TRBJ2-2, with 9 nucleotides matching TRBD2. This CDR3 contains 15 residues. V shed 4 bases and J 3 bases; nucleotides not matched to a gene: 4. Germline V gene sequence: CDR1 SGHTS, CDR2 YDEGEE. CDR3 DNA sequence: TGTGCCAGCAGCCTAGCGGGGACCTACACCGGGGAGCTGTTTTTT. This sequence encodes CASSLAGTYTGELFF.

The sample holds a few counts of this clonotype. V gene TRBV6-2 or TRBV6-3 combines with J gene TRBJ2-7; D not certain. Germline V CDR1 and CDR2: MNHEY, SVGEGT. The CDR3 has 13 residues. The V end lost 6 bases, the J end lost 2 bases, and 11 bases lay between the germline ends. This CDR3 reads CASRLPGTYEQYF. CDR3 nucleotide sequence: TGTGCCAGCAGACTCCCAGGCACCTACGAGCAGTACTTC.

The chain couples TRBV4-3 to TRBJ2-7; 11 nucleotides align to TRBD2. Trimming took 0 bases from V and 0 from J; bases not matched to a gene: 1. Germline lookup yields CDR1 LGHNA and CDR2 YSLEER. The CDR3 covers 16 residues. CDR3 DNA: TGCGCCAGCAGCCAAGATCTAGCGGGGGGCTCCTACGAGCAGTACTTC. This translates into CASSQDLAGGSYEQYF.

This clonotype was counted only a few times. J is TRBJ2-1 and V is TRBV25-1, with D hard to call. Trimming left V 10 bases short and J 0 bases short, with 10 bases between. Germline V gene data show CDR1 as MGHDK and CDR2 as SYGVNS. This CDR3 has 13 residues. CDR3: CATALSSYNEQFF. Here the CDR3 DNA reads TGTGCCACCGCGTTGAGCTCCTACAATGAGCAGTTCTTC.

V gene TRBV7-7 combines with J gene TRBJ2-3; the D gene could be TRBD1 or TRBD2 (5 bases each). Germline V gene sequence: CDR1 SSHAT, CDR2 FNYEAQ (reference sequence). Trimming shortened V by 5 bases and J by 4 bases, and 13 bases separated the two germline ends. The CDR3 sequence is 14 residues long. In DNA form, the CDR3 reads TGTGCCAGCAGCGCCGGGACGGCCGCAGATACGCAGTATTTT. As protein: CASSAGTAADTQYF.

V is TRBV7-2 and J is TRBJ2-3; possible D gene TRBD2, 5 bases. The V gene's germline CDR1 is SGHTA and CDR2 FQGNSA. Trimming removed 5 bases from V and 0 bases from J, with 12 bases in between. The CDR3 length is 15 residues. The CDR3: CASSPRETSTDTQYF. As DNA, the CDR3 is TGTGCCAGCAGCCCTAGGGAGACTAGCACAGATACGCAGTATTTT.

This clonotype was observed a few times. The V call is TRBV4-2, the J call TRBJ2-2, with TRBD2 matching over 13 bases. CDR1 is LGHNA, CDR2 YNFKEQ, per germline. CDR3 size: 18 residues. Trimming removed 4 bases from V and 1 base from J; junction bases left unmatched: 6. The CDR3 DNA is TGTGCCAGCAGCCCCCGAACTAGCGGGGGGGTGAACACCGGGGAGCTGTTTTTT. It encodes CASSPRTSGGVNTGELFF.

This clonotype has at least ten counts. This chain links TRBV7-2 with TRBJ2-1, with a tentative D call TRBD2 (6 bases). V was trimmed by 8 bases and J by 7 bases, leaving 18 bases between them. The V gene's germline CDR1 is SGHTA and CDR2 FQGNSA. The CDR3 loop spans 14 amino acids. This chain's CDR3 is CASRQGLEGNEQFF. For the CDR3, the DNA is TGTGCCAGCCGTCAGGGACTGGAGGGGAATGAGCAGTTCTTC.

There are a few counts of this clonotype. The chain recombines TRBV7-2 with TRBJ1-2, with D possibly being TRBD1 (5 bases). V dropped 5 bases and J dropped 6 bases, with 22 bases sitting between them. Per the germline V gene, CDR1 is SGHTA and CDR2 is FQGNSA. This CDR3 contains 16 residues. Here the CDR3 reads CASSPQPPGLGDGYTF. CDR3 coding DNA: TGTGCCAGCAGCCCACAACCGCCGGGGCTGGGGGATGGCTACACCTTC.

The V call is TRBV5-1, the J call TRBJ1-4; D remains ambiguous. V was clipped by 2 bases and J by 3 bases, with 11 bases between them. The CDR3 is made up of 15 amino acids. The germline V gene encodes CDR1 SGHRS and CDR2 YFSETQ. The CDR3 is CASSLDAASNEKLFF. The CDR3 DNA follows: TGCGCCAGCAGCTTAGACGCCGCCTCTAATGAAAAACTGTTTTTT.

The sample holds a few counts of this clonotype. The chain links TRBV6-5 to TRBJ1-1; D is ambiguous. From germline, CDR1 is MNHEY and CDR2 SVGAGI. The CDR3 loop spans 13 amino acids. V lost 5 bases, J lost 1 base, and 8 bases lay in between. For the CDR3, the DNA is TGTGCCAGCAGTGGCAACTGGAACACTGAAGCTTTCTTT. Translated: CASSGNWNTEAFF.

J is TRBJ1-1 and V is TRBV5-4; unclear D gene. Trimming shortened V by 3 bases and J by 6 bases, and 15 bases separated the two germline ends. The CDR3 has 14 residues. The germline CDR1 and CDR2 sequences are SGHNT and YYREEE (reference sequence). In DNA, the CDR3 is TGTGCCAGCAGCTCCTTCGGGAGGGCTGCTGAAGCTTTCTTT. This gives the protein CASSSFGRAAEAFF.

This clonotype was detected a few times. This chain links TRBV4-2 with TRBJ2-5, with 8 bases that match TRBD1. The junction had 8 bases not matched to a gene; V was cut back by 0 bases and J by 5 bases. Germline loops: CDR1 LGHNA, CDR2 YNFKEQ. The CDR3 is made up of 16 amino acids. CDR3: CASSQDGQGAGETQYF. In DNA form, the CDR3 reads TGTGCCAGCAGCCAAGATGGGCAGGGGGCTGGGGAGACCCAGTACTTC.

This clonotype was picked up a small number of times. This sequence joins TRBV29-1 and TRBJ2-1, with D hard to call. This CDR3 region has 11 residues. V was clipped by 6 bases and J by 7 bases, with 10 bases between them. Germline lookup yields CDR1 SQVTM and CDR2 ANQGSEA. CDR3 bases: TGCAGCGTGTTACAGTCTAATGAGCAGTTCTTC. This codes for CSVLQSNEQFF.

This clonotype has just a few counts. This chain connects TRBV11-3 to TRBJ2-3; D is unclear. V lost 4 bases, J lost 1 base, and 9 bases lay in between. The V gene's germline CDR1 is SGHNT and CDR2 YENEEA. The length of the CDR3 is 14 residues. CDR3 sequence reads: CASSSDLGTDTQYF. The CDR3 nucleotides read TGTGCCAGCAGCTCCGATTTGGGCACAGATACGCAGTATTTT.

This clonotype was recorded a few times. CDR3 region: CSAPSERGRIGELFF. The CDR3 region has the DNA TGCAGTGCACCCAGCGAGCGGGGGCGAATCGGGGAGCTGTTTTTT. This chain joins TRBV20-1 and TRBJ2-2; the match to TRBD2 covers 8 bases. Trimming at V came to 6 bases and at J to 7 bases, leaving 13 bases not matched to a gene. Germline-derived CDR1 and CDR2 are DFQATT and SNEGSKA (reference sequence). CDR3 length: 15 amino acids.

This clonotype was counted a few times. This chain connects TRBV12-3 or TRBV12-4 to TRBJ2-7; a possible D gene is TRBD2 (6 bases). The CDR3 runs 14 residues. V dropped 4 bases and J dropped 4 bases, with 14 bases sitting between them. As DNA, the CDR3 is TGTGCCAGCAGTTCCAGGGTGGCGGGATACGAGCAGTACTTC. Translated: CASSSRVAGYEQYF.

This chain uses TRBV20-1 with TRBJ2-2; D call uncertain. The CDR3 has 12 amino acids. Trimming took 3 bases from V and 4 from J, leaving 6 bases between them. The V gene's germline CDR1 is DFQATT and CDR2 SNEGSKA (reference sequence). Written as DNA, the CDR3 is TGCAGTGCTAGGGTTAGCACCGGGGAGCTGTTTTTT. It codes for CSARVSTGELFF.

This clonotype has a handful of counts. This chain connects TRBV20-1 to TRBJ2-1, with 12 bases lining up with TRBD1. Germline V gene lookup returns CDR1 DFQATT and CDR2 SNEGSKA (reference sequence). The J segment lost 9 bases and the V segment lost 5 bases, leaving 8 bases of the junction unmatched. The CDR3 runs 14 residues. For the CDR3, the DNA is TGCAGTGCTGGGGGGGACAGGGGGCTCGGTGAGCAGTTCTTC. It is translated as CSAGGDRGLGEQFF.

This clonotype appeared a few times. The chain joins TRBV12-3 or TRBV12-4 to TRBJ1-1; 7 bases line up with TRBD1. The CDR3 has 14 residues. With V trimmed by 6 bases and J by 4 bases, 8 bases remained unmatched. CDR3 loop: CASRKGHRGTEAFF. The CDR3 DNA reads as TGTGCCAGCAGGAAGGGCCACAGGGGCACTGAAGCTTTCTTT.

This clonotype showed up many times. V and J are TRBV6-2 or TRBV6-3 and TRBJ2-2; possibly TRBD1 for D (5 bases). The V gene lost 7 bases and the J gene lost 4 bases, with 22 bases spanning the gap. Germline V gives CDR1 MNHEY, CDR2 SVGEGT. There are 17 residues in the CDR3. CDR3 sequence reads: CASIKSRRVGRTGELFF. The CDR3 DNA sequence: TGTGCCAGCATCAAAAGCCGCCGGGTGGGGCGCACCGGGGAGCTGTTTTTT.

As DNA, the CDR3 is TGCAGTGCTCTAGTAGCGGTTCGATCCAATGAGCAGTTCTTC. Protein: CSALVAVRSNEQFF. This sequence joins TRBV20-1 and TRBJ2-1; D is possibly TRBD2 (6 bases). Germline CDR1 and CDR2: DFQATT and SNEGSKA (reference sequence). The CDR3 sequence is 14 residues long. Trimming pared 5 bases from V and 6 bases from J, leaving 17 bases between.